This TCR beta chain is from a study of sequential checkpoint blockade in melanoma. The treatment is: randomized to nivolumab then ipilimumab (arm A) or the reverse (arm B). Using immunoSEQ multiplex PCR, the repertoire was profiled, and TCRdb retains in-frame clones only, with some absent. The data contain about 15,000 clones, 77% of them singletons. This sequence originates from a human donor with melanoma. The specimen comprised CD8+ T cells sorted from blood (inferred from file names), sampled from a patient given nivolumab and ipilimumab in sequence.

CDR3 sequence reads: CASGTANSYEQYF. The CDR3 nucleotides are TGTGCCAGTGGGACAGCAAACTCCTACGAGCAGTACTTC. This chain uses TRBV7-9 with TRBJ2-7; 7 bases are a match to TRBD1. The trim removed 9 bases at V and 0 bases at J, leaving 5 bases unmatched. Germline values: CDR1 SEHNR, CDR2 FQNEAQ (reference sequence). The CDR3 is made up of 13 amino acids. Combining the CDR3 with reference TRBV7-9 and TRBJ2-7 gives the whole variable domain DTGVSQNPRHKITKRGQNVTFRCDPISEHNRLYWYRQTLGQGPEFLTYFQNEAQLEKSRLLSDRFSAERPKGSFSTLEIQRTEQGDSAMYLCASGTANSYEQYFGPGTRLTVT.